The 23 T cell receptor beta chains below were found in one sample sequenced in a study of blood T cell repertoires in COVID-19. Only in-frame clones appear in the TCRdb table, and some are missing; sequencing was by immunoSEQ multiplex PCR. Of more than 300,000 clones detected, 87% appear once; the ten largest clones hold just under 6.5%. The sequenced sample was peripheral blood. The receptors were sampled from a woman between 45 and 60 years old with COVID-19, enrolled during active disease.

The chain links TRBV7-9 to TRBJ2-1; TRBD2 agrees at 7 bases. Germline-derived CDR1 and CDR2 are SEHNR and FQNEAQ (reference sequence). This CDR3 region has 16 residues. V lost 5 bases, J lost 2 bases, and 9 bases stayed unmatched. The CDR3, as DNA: TGTGCCAGCAGCCCCCCAAGCGGGGAAACCTACAATGAGCAGTTCTTC. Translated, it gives CASSPPSGETYNEQFF.

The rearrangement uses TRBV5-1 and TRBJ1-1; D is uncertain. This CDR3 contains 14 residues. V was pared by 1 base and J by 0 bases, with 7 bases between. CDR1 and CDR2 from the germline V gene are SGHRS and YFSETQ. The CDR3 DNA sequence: TGCGCCAGCAGCTTGACAGAGATGAACACTGAAGCTTTCTTT. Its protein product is CASSLTEMNTEAFF. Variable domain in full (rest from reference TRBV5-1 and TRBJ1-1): KAGVTQTPRYLIKTRGQQVTLSCSPISGHRSVSWYQQTPGQGLQFLFEYFSETQRNKGNFPGRFSGRQFSNSRSEMNVSTLELGDSALYLCASSLTEMNTEAFFGQGTRLTVV.

For the CDR3, the DNA is TGTGCCAGCAGTGCTACCTACTTTCACGACAATGAGCAGTTCTTC. It translates to CASSATYFHDNEQFF. The chain is built from TRBV25-1 and TRBJ2-1; the D is unclear. Germline CDR1 reads MGHDK; CDR2 reads SYGVNS. This CDR3 spans 15 amino acids. The V and J ends lost 4 bases and 5 bases respectively, with 15 bases between them.

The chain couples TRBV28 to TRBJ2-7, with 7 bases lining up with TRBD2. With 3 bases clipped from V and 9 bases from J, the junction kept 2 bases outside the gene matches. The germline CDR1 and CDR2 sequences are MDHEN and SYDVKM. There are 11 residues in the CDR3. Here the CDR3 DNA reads TGTGCCAGCAGTTTGGGCGGGGGGCAGTACTTC. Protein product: CASSLGGGQYF.

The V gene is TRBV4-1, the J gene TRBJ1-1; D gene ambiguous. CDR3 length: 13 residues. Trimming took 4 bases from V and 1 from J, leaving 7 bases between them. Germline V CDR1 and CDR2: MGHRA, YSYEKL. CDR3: CASSLSRNTEAFF. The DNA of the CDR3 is TGCGCCAGCAGCCTTTCGCGGAACACTGAAGCTTTCTTT.

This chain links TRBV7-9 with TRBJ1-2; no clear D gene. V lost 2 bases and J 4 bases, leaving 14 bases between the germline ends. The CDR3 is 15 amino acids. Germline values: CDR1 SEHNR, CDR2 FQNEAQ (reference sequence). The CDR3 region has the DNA TGTGCCAGCAGCTTATACGAGGGTCCGTCCTATGGCTACACCTTC. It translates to CASSLYEGPSYGYTF.

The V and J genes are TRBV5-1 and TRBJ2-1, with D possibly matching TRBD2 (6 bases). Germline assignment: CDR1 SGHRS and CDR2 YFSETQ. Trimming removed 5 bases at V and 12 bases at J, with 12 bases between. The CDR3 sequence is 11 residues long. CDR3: CASRGDFWQFF. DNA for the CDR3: TGCGCCAGCAGGGGGGACTTTTGGCAGTTCTTC. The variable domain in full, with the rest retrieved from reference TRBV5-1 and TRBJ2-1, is KAGVTQTPRYLIKTRGQQVTLSCSPISGHRSVSWYQQTPGQGLQFLFEYFSETQRNKGNFPGRFSGRQFSNSRSEMNVSTLELGDSALYLCASRGDFWQFFGPGTRLTVL.

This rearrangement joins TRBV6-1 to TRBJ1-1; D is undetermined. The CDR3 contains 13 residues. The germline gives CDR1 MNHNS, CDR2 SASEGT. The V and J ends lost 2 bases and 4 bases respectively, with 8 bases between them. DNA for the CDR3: TGTGCCAGCAGTGAAAGTTCGGGCACTGAAGCTTTCTTT. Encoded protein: CASSESSGTEAFF.

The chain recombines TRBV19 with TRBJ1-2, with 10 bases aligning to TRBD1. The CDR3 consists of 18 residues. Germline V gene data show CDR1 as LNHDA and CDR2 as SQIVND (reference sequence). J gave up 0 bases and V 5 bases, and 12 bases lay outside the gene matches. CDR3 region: CASSLHWTGGPSNYGYTF. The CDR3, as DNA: TGTGCCAGTAGTTTACATTGGACAGGGGGACCTTCTAACTATGGCTACACCTTC. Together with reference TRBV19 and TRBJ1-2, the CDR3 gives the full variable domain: DGGITQSPKYLFRKEGQNVTLSCEQNLNHDAMYWYRQDPGQGLRLIYYSQIVNDFQKGDIAEGYSVSREKKESFPLTVTSAQKNPTAFYLCASSLHWTGGPSNYGYTFGSGTRLTVV.

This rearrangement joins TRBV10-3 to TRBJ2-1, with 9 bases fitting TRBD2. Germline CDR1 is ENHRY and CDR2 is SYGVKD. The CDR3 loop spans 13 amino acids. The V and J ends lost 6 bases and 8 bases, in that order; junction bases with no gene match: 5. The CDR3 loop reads CAIRPGLADEQFF. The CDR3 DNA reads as TGTGCCATCAGGCCGGGACTAGCAGATGAGCAGTTCTTC.

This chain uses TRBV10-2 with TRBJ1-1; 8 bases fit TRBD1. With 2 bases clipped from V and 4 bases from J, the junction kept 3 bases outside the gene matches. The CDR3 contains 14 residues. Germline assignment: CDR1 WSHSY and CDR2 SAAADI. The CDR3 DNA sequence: TGCGCCAGCAGTGAGCCGACAGGGGTCACTGAAGCTTTCTTT. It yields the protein CASSEPTGVTEAFF.

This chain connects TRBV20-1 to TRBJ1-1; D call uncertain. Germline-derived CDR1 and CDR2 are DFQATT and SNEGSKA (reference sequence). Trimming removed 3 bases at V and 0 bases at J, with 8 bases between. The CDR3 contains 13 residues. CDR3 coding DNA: TGCAGTGCTAGTTGGCACCTGAACACTGAAGCTTTCTTT. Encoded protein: CSASWHLNTEAFF.

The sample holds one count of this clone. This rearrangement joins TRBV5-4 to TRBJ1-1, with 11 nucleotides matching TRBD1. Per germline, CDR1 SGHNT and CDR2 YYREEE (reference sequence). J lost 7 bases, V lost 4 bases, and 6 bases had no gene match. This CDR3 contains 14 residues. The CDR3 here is CASSARTGGGEAFF. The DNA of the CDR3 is TGTGCCAGCAGCGCAAGGACAGGGGGCGGTGAAGCTTTCTTT.

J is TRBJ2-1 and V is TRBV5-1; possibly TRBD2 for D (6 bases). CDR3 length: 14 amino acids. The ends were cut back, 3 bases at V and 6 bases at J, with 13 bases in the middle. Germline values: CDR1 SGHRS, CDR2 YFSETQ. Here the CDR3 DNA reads TGCGCCAGCAGCTGGGTCGCGGGATCCAATGAGCAGTTCTTC. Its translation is CASSWVAGSNEQFF. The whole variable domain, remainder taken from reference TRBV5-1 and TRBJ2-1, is KAGVTQTPRYLIKTRGQQVTLSCSPISGHRSVSWYQQTPGQGLQFLFEYFSETQRNKGNFPGRFSGRQFSNSRSEMNVSTLELGDSALYLCASSWVAGSNEQFFGPGTRLTVL.

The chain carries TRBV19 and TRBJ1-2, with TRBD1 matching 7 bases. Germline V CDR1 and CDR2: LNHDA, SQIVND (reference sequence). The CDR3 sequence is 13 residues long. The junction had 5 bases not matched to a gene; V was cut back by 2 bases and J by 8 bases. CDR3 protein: CASSITLGGGYTF. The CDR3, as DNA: TGTGCCAGTAGTATAACTTTAGGGGGCGGCTACACCTTC.

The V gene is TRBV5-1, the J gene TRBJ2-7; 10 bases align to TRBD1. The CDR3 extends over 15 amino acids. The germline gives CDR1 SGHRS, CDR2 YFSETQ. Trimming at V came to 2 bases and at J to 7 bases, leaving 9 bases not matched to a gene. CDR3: CASSLPGQGLREQYF. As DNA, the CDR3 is TGCGCCAGCAGCTTACCGGGACAGGGGCTTCGAGAGCAGTACTTC.

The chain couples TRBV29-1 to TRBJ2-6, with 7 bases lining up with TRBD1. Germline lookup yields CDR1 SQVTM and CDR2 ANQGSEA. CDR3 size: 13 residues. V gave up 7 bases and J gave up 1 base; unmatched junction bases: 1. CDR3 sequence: CSARGSGANVLTF. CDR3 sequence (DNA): TGCAGCGCCAGGGGGTCTGGGGCCAACGTCCTGACTTTC.

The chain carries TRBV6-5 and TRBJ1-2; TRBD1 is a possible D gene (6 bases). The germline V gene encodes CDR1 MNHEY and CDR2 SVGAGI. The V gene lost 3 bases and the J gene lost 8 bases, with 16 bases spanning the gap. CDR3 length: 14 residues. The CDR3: CASSYELGAPGYTF. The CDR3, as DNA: TGTGCCAGCAGTTATGAACTGGGGGCGCCCGGCTACACCTTC.

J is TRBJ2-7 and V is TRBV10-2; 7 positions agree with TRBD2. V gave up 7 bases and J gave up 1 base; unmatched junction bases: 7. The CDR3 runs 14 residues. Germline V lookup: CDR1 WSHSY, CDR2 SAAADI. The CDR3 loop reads CASTSSGYSYEQYF. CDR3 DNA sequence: TGCGCCAGCACAAGTAGCGGGTATTCCTACGAGCAGTACTTC.

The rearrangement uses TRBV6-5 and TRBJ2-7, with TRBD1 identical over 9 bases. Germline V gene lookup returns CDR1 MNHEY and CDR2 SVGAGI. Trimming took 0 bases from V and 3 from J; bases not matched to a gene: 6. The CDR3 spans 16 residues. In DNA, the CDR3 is TGTGCCAGCAGTTACTCAGCGGGACAGGGTAACTACGAGCAGTACTTC. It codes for CASSYSAGQGNYEQYF.

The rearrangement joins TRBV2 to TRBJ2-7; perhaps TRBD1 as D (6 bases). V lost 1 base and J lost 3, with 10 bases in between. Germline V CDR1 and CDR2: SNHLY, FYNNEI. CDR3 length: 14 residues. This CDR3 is CASSEDRAIYEQYF. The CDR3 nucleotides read TGTGCCAGCAGTGAAGACAGGGCCATCTACGAGCAGTACTTC.

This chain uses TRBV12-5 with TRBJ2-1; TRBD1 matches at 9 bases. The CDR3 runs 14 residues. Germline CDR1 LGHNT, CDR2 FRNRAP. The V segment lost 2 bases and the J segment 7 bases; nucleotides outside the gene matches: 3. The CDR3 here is CASGLPGQGNEQFF. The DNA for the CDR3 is TGTGCTAGTGGTTTGCCAGGACAGGGGAATGAGCAGTTCTTC.

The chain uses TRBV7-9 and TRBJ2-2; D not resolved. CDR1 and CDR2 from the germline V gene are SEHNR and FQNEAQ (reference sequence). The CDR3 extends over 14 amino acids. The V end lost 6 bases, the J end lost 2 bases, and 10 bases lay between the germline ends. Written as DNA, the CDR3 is TGTGCCAGCAGGTCTATTAGCAACACCGGGGAGCTGTTTTTT. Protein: CASRSISNTGELFF.